The next 27 T cell receptor beta chains were all read from a single sample in a study of shared clonotypes between healthy human individuals. Profiled with immunoSEQ multiplex PCR; TCRdb holds only in-frame clones, not every one. The repertoire holds about 2 million clones, with just under 95% as singletons. Terminally differentiated effector memory CD45RA+ cells were left out of the naive CD8 fraction, which was CD45RO-negative and positively selected for CCR7. Sequenced sample: naive CD8+ T cells sorted from blood. These receptors were obtained from a man in his late teens or twenties in good health.

V usage is TRBV6-6 and J usage is TRBJ1-5; D is uncertain. Germline CDR1 is MNHNY and CDR2 is SVGAGI (reference sequence). V lost 9 bases and J 2 bases, leaving 11 bases between the germline ends. This CDR3 has 13 amino acids. CDR3 in DNA: TGTGCCAGTAACAATGGGGGCAATCAGCCCCAGCATTTT. This translates into CASNNGGNQPQHF.

This clone was counted a single time. The genes are TRBV5-6 and TRBJ1-3; tentatively, D is TRBD1 (5 bases). The CDR3 consists of 15 residues. CDR1 and CDR2 (germline): SGHDT, YYEEEE. The germline V and J ends were trimmed by 4 bases and 3 bases, with 14 bases remaining between them. In DNA, the CDR3 is TGTGCCAGCAGCCCACACGGACACTATGGAAACACCATATATTTT. Its protein product is CASSPHGHYGNTIYF.

The rearrangement joins TRBV12-5 to TRBJ2-3; 9 positions agree with TRBD1. CDR3 length: 16 residues. Germline lookup yields CDR1 LGHNT and CDR2 FRNRAP. V lost 1 base to trimming and J lost 4 bases; unmatched junction nucleotides: 6. The CDR3 loop is CASGLAGTGLPDTQYF. The CDR3 nucleotides are TGTGCTAGTGGTTTGGCCGGGACAGGGTTGCCAGATACGCAGTATTTT.

Turning to this clone: This same CDR3 is encoded by further DNA sequences in the sample. The rearrangement joins TRBV9 to TRBJ2-7; D is unresolved. CDR1 and CDR2 from the germline V gene are SGDLS and YYNGEE. Between the trimmed V and J ends, which lost 0 bases and 0 bases, there was a span of 4 bases. The CDR3 contains 13 residues. CDR3 residues: CASSVAGSYEQYF. CDR3 DNA sequence: TGTGCCAGCAGCGTAGCCGGCTCCTACGAGCAGTACTTC.

The chain couples TRBV28 to TRBJ1-1; 9 nucleotides match TRBD1. This CDR3 has 15 residues. Germline assignment: CDR1 MDHEN and CDR2 SYDVKM. V lost 6 bases to trimming and J lost 0 bases; unmatched junction nucleotides: 5. The CDR3 sequence: CASSHGTGLNTEAFF. The CDR3 DNA sequence: TGTGCCAGCAGCCATGGGACAGGGTTGAACACTGAAGCTTTCTTT. The full variable domain, its missing parts supplied by reference TRBV28 and TRBJ1-1, is DVKVTQSSRYLVKRTGEKVFLECVQDMDHENMFWYRQDPGLGLRLIYFSYDVKMKEKGDIPEGYSVSREKKERFSLILESASTNQTSMYLCASSHGTGLNTEAFFGQGTRLTVV.

The V call is TRBV5-5, the J call TRBJ1-1; 9 bases align to TRBD1. J gave up 6 bases and V 4 bases, and 7 bases lay outside the gene matches. The germline V gene has CDR1 SGHKS and CDR2 YYEKEE (reference sequence). This CDR3 region has 14 residues. The CDR3 DNA is TGTGCCAGCAGCGCTACAGGGGGCAGCGCTGAAGCTTTCTTT. Translated, it gives CASSATGGSAEAFF.

The chain is built from TRBV18 and TRBJ2-3, with D maybe TRBD2 (5 bases). V was pared by 3 bases and J by 0 bases, with 10 bases between. Germline loops: CDR1 KGHSH, CDR2 LQKENI. The CDR3 sequence is 15 residues long. In DNA, the CDR3 is TGTGCCAGCTCACCTGTGGGAGTGAGCACAGATACGCAGTATTTT. This gives the protein CASSPVGVSTDTQYF.

V gene TRBV6-1 combines with J gene TRBJ2-1; D might be TRBD1 (5 bases). CDR1 is MNHNS and CDR2 is SASEGT in the germline V gene. The length of the CDR3 is 12 residues. The ends were cut back, 4 bases at V and 7 bases at J, with 8 bases in the middle. This CDR3 reads CASSGTGNEQFF. In DNA, the CDR3 is TGTGCCAGCAGTGGAACAGGTAATGAGCAGTTCTTC.

This sequence joins TRBV6-6 and TRBJ2-7, with D perhaps TRBD2 (5 bases). V lost 7 bases and J 1 base, leaving 11 bases between the germline ends. The CDR3 length is 13 residues. Germline assignment: CDR1 MNHNY and CDR2 SVGAGI (reference sequence). In nucleotides, the CDR3 is TGTGCCAGCAACGCGGGCGAATCCTACGAGCAGTACTTC. It specifies CASNAGESYEQYF.

The genes are TRBV19 and TRBJ2-7; 10 bases align to TRBD2. The CDR3 runs to 14 residues. The germline gives CDR1 LNHDA, CDR2 SQIVND (reference sequence). Trimming at V came to 2 bases and at J to 4 bases, leaving 2 bases not matched to a gene. CDR3 amino acids: CASSIRTSGYEQYF. The DNA of the CDR3 is TGTGCCAGTAGTATACGGACTAGCGGTTACGAGCAGTACTTC.

Of note for this clone: Within the sample, other DNA sequences also encode this same CDR3. This chain joins TRBV29-1 and TRBJ1-2; D uncertain. Trimming removed 0 bases from V and 2 bases from J, with 4 bases in between. Germline assignment: CDR1 SQVTM and CDR2 ANQGSEA. The CDR3 runs 12 residues. CDR3 sequence reads: CSVEEGNYGYTF. The DNA for the CDR3 is TGCAGCGTTGAAGAGGGGAACTATGGCTACACCTTC.

The chain recombines TRBV27 with TRBJ2-7, with 13 bases fitting TRBD2. This CDR3 is built from 16 residues. The trim removed 5 bases at V and 0 bases at J, leaving 4 bases unmatched. From germline, CDR1 is MNHEY and CDR2 SMNVEV (reference sequence). For the CDR3, the DNA is TGTGCCAGCAGTCCGGGGACTAGCGGGAACTCCTACGAGCAGTACTTC. Translation: CASSPGTSGNSYEQYF.

V is TRBV23-1 and J is TRBJ1-2; D possibly corresponds to TRBD1 (6 bases). TRBV23-1 is an ORF for which the function is uncertain. Trimming removed 6 bases from V and 6 bases from J, with 20 bases in between. The CDR3 covers 15 residues. The CDR3 loop is CASRGNREKRDGYTF. The CDR3 nucleotides are TGCGCCAGCAGAGGGAACAGGGAAAAGAGAGATGGCTACACCTTC.

The sample holds one count of this clone. The J gene is TRBJ2-1, the V gene TRBV11-2; TRBD2 aligns across 8 bases. Trimming took 4 bases from V and 3 from J; bases not matched to a gene: 5. The CDR3 totals 15 residues. CDR1 is SGHAT, CDR2 FQNNGV, per germline. This CDR3 reads CASSSGLDYYNEQFF. The CDR3 DNA reads as TGTGCCAGCAGCTCGGGACTAGATTACTACAATGAGCAGTTCTTC. The variable domain in full, with the rest retrieved from reference TRBV11-2 and TRBJ2-1, is EAGVAQSPRYKIIEKRQSVAFWCNPISGHATLYWYQQILGQGPKLLIQFQNNGVVDDSQLPKDRFSAERLKGVDSTLKIQPAKLEDSAVYLCASSSGLDYYNEQFFGPGTRLTVL.

The chain uses TRBV27 and TRBJ2-1; 8 positions agree with TRBD1. In germline, CDR1 is MNHEY, CDR2 SMNVEV (reference sequence). Trimming at V came to 5 bases and at J to 0 bases, leaving 12 bases not matched to a gene. CDR3 length: 18 amino acids. This CDR3 reads CASSIPGQVVSSYNEQFF. The DNA for the CDR3 is TGTGCCAGCAGTATTCCGGGACAGGTAGTGAGCTCCTACAATGAGCAGTTCTTC.

This chain links TRBV9 with TRBJ1-3; tentatively, D is TRBD1 (5 bases). The CDR3 has 22 amino acids. Trimming cost V 0 bases and J 0 bases, with 28 bases left between them. CDR1 and CDR2 (germline): SGDLS, YYNGEE. The CDR3 bases are TGTGCCAGCAGCGTAGCTCAAAACCCGAACCCAGACAGCCCCTTCTCTGGAAACACCATATATTTT. Translation gives CASSVAQNPNPDSPFSGNTIYF.

This clone was detected only once. The chain combines TRBV29-1 with TRBJ2-7; 7 bases line up with TRBD1. V was pared by 4 bases and J by 4 bases, with 10 bases of the junction left unmatched. The V gene's germline CDR1 is SQVTM and CDR2 ANQGSEA. The CDR3 loop spans 14 amino acids. The CDR3 sequence is CSVGGGWGEYEQYF. The CDR3 DNA sequence: TGCAGCGTTGGAGGGGGCTGGGGCGAGTACGAGCAGTACTTC.

This chain connects TRBV6-1 to TRBJ2-7, with a possible D match to TRBD1 (5 bases). The germline gives CDR1 MNHNS, CDR2 SASEGT. The CDR3 totals 14 residues. V was trimmed by 2 bases and J by 2 bases, leaving 10 bases between them. The CDR3 here is CASSEQGSAYEQYF. CDR3 in DNA: TGTGCCAGCAGTGAACAGGGTTCAGCCTACGAGCAGTACTTC.

V gene TRBV28 combines with J gene TRBJ1-2; D is uncertain. The CDR3 runs to 14 residues. The V end was cut by 6 bases, the J end by 2 bases, with 13 bases between. Germline V gene data show CDR1 as MDHEN and CDR2 as SYDVKM. The CDR3 is CASSYPQTNYGYTF. DNA of the CDR3: TGTGCCAGCAGCTACCCCCAGACCAACTATGGCTACACCTTC.

The chain uses TRBV7-9 and TRBJ1-4, with TRBD1 matching over 8 bases. Germline CDR1 SEHNR, CDR2 FQNEAQ (reference sequence). This CDR3 region has 13 residues. V shed 6 bases, J shed 6 bases, and the junction held 3 bases outside the gene matches. The CDR3 here is CASRPTGDEKLFF. CDR3 nucleotides: TGTGCCAGCAGACCGACAGGGGATGAAAAACTGTTTTTT. Together with reference TRBV7-9 and TRBJ1-4, the CDR3 gives the full variable domain: DTGVSQNPRHKITKRGQNVTFRCDPISEHNRLYWYRQTLGQGPEFLTYFQNEAQLEKSRLLSDRFSAERPKGSFSTLEIQRTEQGDSAMYLCASRPTGDEKLFFGSGTQLSVL.

Points on this clone: Other DNA sequences from this sample encode an identical CDR3 as well. The chain couples TRBV7-9 to TRBJ2-1; D possibly corresponds to TRBD2 (5 bases). Germline loops: CDR1 SEHNR, CDR2 FQNEAQ (reference sequence). There are 12 residues in the CDR3. V was trimmed by 5 bases and J by 8 bases, leaving 10 bases between them. The CDR3 coding sequence is TGTGCCAGCAGCCGAGGAGGATATGAGCAGTTCTTC. Its translation is CASSRGGYEQFF.

V and J are TRBV13 and TRBJ2-7; 9 positions agree with TRBD1. Germline V gene lookup returns CDR1 PRHDT and CDR2 FYEKMQ (reference sequence). V trimming: 5 bases; J trimming: 2 bases; junction bases outside the gene matches: 7. The CDR3 is 15 residues long. The chain's CDR3 is CASSQVRTGAYEQYF. CDR3 bases: TGTGCCAGCAGCCAGGTCAGGACAGGGGCCTACGAGCAGTACTTC.

J is TRBJ1-1 and V is TRBV9, with D perhaps TRBD1 (5 bases). Per germline, CDR1 SGDLS and CDR2 YYNGEE. The CDR3 consists of 14 residues. The ends were cut back, 0 bases at V and 7 bases at J, with 13 bases in the middle. CDR3 region: CASSVGWGSDEAFF. In nucleotides, the CDR3 is TGTGCCAGCAGCGTAGGGTGGGGGAGCGATGAAGCTTTCTTT.

The chain is built from TRBV5-6 and TRBJ2-7; TRBD1 matches at 10 bases. V shed 4 bases and J 2 bases; nucleotides not matched to a gene: 6. Germline V CDR1 and CDR2: SGHDT, YYEEEE. The CDR3 length is 15 residues. CDR3 protein: CASSGDRGRAYEQYF. The CDR3 coding sequence is TGTGCCAGCAGCGGCGACAGGGGGCGCGCCTACGAGCAGTACTTC.

The rearrangement links TRBV7-2 to TRBJ1-2, with D perhaps TRBD1 (6 bases). Trimming removed 1 base at V and 7 bases at J, with 16 bases between. CDR1 is SGHTA and CDR2 is FQGNSA in the germline V gene. This CDR3 has 15 residues. The CDR3 nucleotides are TGTGCCAGCAGCTTAGTAACAGGAACAGGGTTTGGCTACACCTTC. It specifies CASSLVTGTGFGYTF.

This chain connects TRBV27 to TRBJ2-5; 12 bases line up with TRBD2. This CDR3 has 16 amino acids. Trimming removed 5 bases from V and 2 bases from J; junction bases left unmatched: 6. Germline values: CDR1 MNHEY, CDR2 SMNVEV (reference sequence). The CDR3 here is CASSPLAGGLQETQYF. CDR3 DNA sequence: TGTGCCAGCAGTCCACTAGCGGGGGGACTTCAAGAGACCCAGTACTTC.

This rearrangement joins TRBV10-2 to TRBJ1-2, with TRBD1 as a possible D gene (6 bases). The CDR3 contains 14 residues. V was shortened by 7 bases and J by 3 bases, with 15 bases between the two germline ends. Germline V gene lookup returns CDR1 WSHSY and CDR2 SAAADI. The CDR3, as DNA: TGCGCCAGCATCGAGCCCCAGGGGCACTATGGCTACACCTTC. Translated: CASIEPQGHYGYTF.